What follows are 29 T cell receptor beta chains derived from one specimen sequenced in a study of CD8 T cells in Susac syndrome. RNA, at about 0.45 to 1 ug, was reverse transcribed with random hexamers. TCRdb called the immunoSEQ multiplex PCR reads again in MiXCR, with one record for every CDR3 protein. The sample has 100,000 to 110,000 distinct CDR3 sequences, nearly 97% seen once. Sequenced sample: CD8+ T cells from PBMCs. The receptors shown here come from a human donor with Susac syndrome.

CDR3 in amino acids: CASGSSDPSRDEQFF. The CDR3, as DNA: TGCGCCAGCGGGTCGAGCGACCCATCCCGGGATGAGCAGTTCTTC. This chain joins TRBV5-1 and TRBJ2-1; no reliable D call. V lost 7 bases to trimming and J lost 8 bases, with 22 bases between them. The CDR3 covers 15 residues. CDR1 and CDR2 (germline): SGHRS, YFSETQ.

The chain combines TRBV7-9 with TRBJ2-1; D gene ambiguous. CDR1 is SEHNR, CDR2 FQNEAQ, per germline (reference sequence). V was clipped by 5 bases and J by 6 bases, with 8 bases between them. This CDR3 has 12 residues. This CDR3 reads CASSTQINEQFF. The CDR3 region has the DNA TGTGCCAGCAGCACCCAGATCAATGAGCAGTTCTTC. Using reference TRBV7-9 and TRBJ2-1 for the parts outside the CDR3, the full variable domain is DTGVSQNPRHKITKRGQNVTFRCDPISEHNRLYWYRQTLGQGPEFLTYFQNEAQLEKSRLLSDRFSAERPKGSFSTLEIQRTEQGDSAMYLCASSTQINEQFFGPGTRLTVL.

This clonotype was detected once. The V and J genes are TRBV6-5 and TRBJ1-2, with D perhaps TRBD1 (5 bases). Trimming took off 7 bases at V and 8 bases at J, with 17 bases between the two ends. The CDR3 has 13 residues. Germline assignment: CDR1 MNHEY and CDR2 SVGAGI. The CDR3 DNA reads as TGTGCCAGCACTCCCGGGGGAGGTAGCGGCTACACCTTC. Amino acids: CASTPGGGSGYTF.

V is TRBV19 and J is TRBJ1-4; D uncertain. Germline CDR1 reads LNHDA; CDR2 reads SQIVND (reference sequence). V dropped 6 bases and J dropped 8 bases, with 7 bases sitting between them. The CDR3 length is 11 residues. CDR3 nucleotide sequence: TGTGCCAGTAGGCGTGGGGAAAAACTGTTTTTT. Amino acids: CASRRGEKLFF.

As DNA, the CDR3 is TGTGCCAGCAGTTGGACGACTAGCGGGGGGCAAGAGACCCAGTACTTC. As protein: CASSWTTSGGQETQYF. The V and J genes are TRBV6-5 and TRBJ2-5; 13 bases line up with TRBD2. Germline V gene lookup returns CDR1 MNHEY and CDR2 SVGAGI. This CDR3 has 16 residues. V gave up 4 bases and J gave up 2 bases; unmatched junction bases: 4.

The chain links TRBV15 to TRBJ2-1, with D possibly TRBD2 on 6 matching bases. CDR3 size: 13 residues. Trimming removed 8 bases at V and 7 bases at J, with 15 bases between. The V gene's germline CDR1 is LNHNV and CDR2 YYDKDF (reference sequence). DNA of the CDR3: TGTGCCACCTCCCGGGACTGGCCGAATGAGCAGTTCTTC. This gives the protein CATSRDWPNEQFF. Supplemented by reference TRBV15 and TRBJ2-1, the full variable domain reads DAMVIQNPRYQVTQFGKPVTLSCSQTLNHNVMYWYQQKSSQAPKLLFHYYDKDFNNEADTPDNFQSRRPNTSFCFLDIRSPGLGDTAMYLCATSRDWPNEQFFGPGTRLTVL.

This clonotype was seen more than once but under ten times. This sequence joins TRBV5-6 and TRBJ2-1; D unclear. The CDR3 length is 13 residues. Germline CDR1 reads SGHDT; CDR2 reads YYEEEE. V dropped 4 bases and J dropped 4 bases, with 9 bases sitting between them. The CDR3 nucleotides read TGTGCCAGCAGCCCCGACTCTTACAATGAGCAGTTCTTC. It codes for CASSPDSYNEQFF.

This clonotype showed up just once. The chain recombines TRBV7-9 with TRBJ2-5; D is unresolved. V was cut by 3 bases and J by 2 bases, with 13 bases left in between. The V gene's germline CDR1 is SEHNR and CDR2 FQNEAQ (reference sequence). The CDR3 sequence is 15 residues long. The CDR3 spells CASSFAGTLQETQYF. The DNA of the CDR3 is TGTGCCAGCAGCTTTGCTGGAACGTTACAAGAGACCCAGTACTTC.

V usage is TRBV28 and J usage is TRBJ1-5; no firm D call. The length of the CDR3 is 15 residues. Deletions cut 3 bases from V and 3 bases from J, with 12 bases between. Germline V gene lookup returns CDR1 MDHEN and CDR2 SYDVKM. The CDR3 here is CASSFPVPYNQPQHF. CDR3 sequence (DNA): TGTGCCAGCAGTTTTCCGGTTCCTTACAATCAGCCCCAGCATTTT.

This chain joins TRBV9 and TRBJ1-2; unclear D gene. This CDR3 region has 13 residues. V was trimmed by 5 bases and J by 6 bases, leaving 14 bases between them. The V gene's germline CDR1 is SGDLS and CDR2 YYNGEE. The CDR3 here is CASSLGRADGYTF. CDR3 nucleotides: TGTGCCAGCAGTTTGGGGAGGGCAGATGGCTACACCTTC. Using reference TRBV9 and TRBJ1-2 for the parts outside the CDR3, the full variable domain is DSGVTQTPKHLITATGQRVTLRCSPRSGDLSVYWYQQSLDQGLQFLIQYYNGEERAKGNILERFSAQQFPDLHSELNLSSLELGDSALYFCASSLGRADGYTFGSGTRLTVV.

The chain couples TRBV27 to TRBJ2-3; D gene ambiguous. V dropped 5 bases and J dropped 2 bases, with 14 bases sitting between them. CDR3 length equals 15 residues. Germline values: CDR1 MNHEY, CDR2 SMNVEV (reference sequence). The CDR3 here is CASSPVVLSTDTQYF. As DNA, the CDR3 is TGTGCCAGCAGTCCGGTGGTGCTTTCCACAGATACGCAGTATTTT.

The chain links TRBV2 to TRBJ2-7; D might be TRBD1 (6 bases). V lost 6 bases and J 7 bases, leaving 13 bases between the germline ends. This CDR3 comprises 12 residues. CDR1 and CDR2 (germline): SNHLY, FYNNEI. This CDR3 reads CASSADRSEQYF. The CDR3 DNA sequence: TGTGCCAGCAGCGCCGACAGGTCGGAGCAGTACTTC.

J is TRBJ2-4 and V is TRBV4-1; D perhaps matches TRBD2 (6 bases). Germline V gene data show CDR1 as MGHRA and CDR2 as YSYEKL. Trimming stripped 2 bases from V and 3 bases from J, with 17 bases between. There are 17 residues in the CDR3. The CDR3 nucleotides are TGCGCCAGCAGCCAACCGACGCGGGGACTTGGCAAAAACATTCAGTACTTC. Protein sequence: CASSQPTRGLGKNIQYF.

V gene TRBV20-1 combines with J gene TRBJ1-1; perhaps TRBD1 as D (5 bases). The germline CDR1 and CDR2 sequences are DFQATT and SNEGSKA (reference sequence). The CDR3 sequence is 12 residues long. The ends were cut back, 7 bases at V and 1 base at J, with 10 bases in the middle. This CDR3 is CSGGTGNTEAFF. CDR3 DNA: TGCAGTGGAGGGACGGGGAACACTGAAGCTTTCTTT.

The chain combines TRBV6-2 or TRBV6-3 with TRBJ2-2; D may correspond to TRBD1 or TRBD2 (5 bases each). This CDR3 has 16 amino acids. Deletions cut 3 bases from V and 5 bases from J, with 16 bases between. From germline, CDR1 is MNHEY and CDR2 SVGEGT. In nucleotides, the CDR3 is TGTGCCAGCAGTTATTCCGGGACCACGGGTACCGGGGAGCTGTTTTTT. As protein: CASSYSGTTGTGELFF.

The J gene is TRBJ1-2, the V gene TRBV18; D is ambiguous. Germline lookup yields CDR1 KGHSH and CDR2 LQKENI. The CDR3 is 15 amino acids. Trimming left V 3 bases short and J 3 bases short, with 14 bases between. The CDR3 sequence is CASSPSSTGDYGYTF. The CDR3 bases are TGTGCCAGCTCACCCTCCTCGACTGGGGACTATGGCTACACCTTC.

The chain recombines TRBV29-1 with TRBJ1-1, with D maybe TRBD1 (6 bases). V was clipped by 6 bases and J by 0 bases, with 11 bases between them. This CDR3 region has 13 residues. Germline V gives CDR1 SQVTM, CDR2 ANQGSEA. The CDR3 region has the DNA TGCAGCGTCCGGACAGTTATGAACACTGAAGCTTTCTTT. This gives the protein CSVRTVMNTEAFF.

V is TRBV28 and J is TRBJ2-1, with D possibly matching TRBD2 (5 bases). The CDR3 has 14 residues. V gave up 7 bases and J gave up 0 bases, with 10 bases separating them. Germline V gene data show CDR1 as MDHEN and CDR2 as SYDVKM. CDR3 nucleotide sequence: TGTGCCAGCACGGACGGGGACTCCTACAATGAGCAGTTCTTC. Translated, it gives CASTDGDSYNEQFF.

The rearrangement joins TRBV29-1 to TRBJ2-2; 11 bases are shared with TRBD1. Germline CDR1 SQVTM, CDR2 ANQGSEA. With V trimmed by 6 bases and J by 0 bases, 6 bases remained unmatched. There are 16 residues in the CDR3. The CDR3 protein is CSVVDRGRTNTGELFF. CDR3 DNA: TGCAGCGTCGTGGACAGGGGGCGAACGAACACCGGGGAGCTGTTTTTT.

The chain links TRBV5-4 to TRBJ1-1; the D is unclear. The CDR3 is 12 residues long. V lost 2 bases, J lost 6 bases, and 8 bases lay in between. Per germline, CDR1 SGHNT and CDR2 YYREEE (reference sequence). For the CDR3, the DNA is TGTGCCAGCAGCTTCGGGGATTCTGAAGCTTTCTTT. Protein product: CASSFGDSEAFF.

This rearrangement joins TRBV12-3 or TRBV12-4 to TRBJ2-6; D call uncertain. Deletions cut 3 bases from V and 0 bases from J, with 6 bases between. The length of the CDR3 is 15 residues. The CDR3 loop is CASSFLGSGANVLTF. CDR3 nucleotide sequence: TGTGCCAGCAGTTTCCTCGGCTCTGGGGCCAACGTCCTGACTTTC.

This chain links TRBV7-9 with TRBJ2-3; 8 bases agree with TRBD2. Looked up from germline, CDR1 is SEHNR and CDR2 is FQNEAQ (reference sequence). V lost 10 bases and J lost 2; bases outside the gene matches: 8. This CDR3 contains 14 residues. CDR3 in DNA: TGTGCCACGGAACTAGCGGAGTCCACAGATACGCAGTATTTT. Residues: CATELAESTDTQYF. Using reference TRBV7-9 and TRBJ2-3 for the parts outside the CDR3, the full variable domain is DTGVSQNPRHKITKRGQNVTFRCDPISEHNRLYWYRQTLGQGPEFLTYFQNEAQLEKSRLLSDRFSAERPKGSFSTLEIQRTEQGDSAMYLCATELAESTDTQYFGPGTRLTVL.

This rearrangement joins TRBV18 to TRBJ2-5, with 7 bases identical to TRBD2. The CDR3 covers 14 residues. J gave up 6 bases and V 3 bases, and 7 bases lay outside the gene matches. Germline V gene lookup returns CDR1 KGHSH and CDR2 LQKENI. CDR3 amino acids: CASSPGLDLQTQYF. The CDR3 coding sequence is TGTGCCAGCTCACCTGGACTAGATTTGCAGACCCAGTACTTC. Full variable domain (outside the CDR3, taken from reference TRBV18 and TRBJ2-5): NAGVMQNPRHLVRRRGQEARLRCSPMKGHSHVYWYRQLPEEGLKFMVYLQKENIIDESGMPKERFSAEFPKEGPSILRIQQVVRGDSAAYFCASSPGLDLQTQYFGPGTRLLVL.

The gene calls are TRBV12-3 or TRBV12-4 and TRBJ2-3, with a tentative D call TRBD2 (6 bases). V was shortened by 5 bases and J by 0 bases, with 24 bases between the two germline ends. The CDR3 sequence is 19 residues long. CDR3 residues: CASSGVGGVKGLSTDTQYF. CDR3 in DNA: TGTGCCAGCAGTGGTGTGGGGGGAGTAAAGGGTCTGAGCACAGATACGCAGTATTTT.

The chain couples TRBV13 to TRBJ2-3; no definite D call. Germline-derived CDR1 and CDR2 are PRHDT and FYEKMQ (reference sequence). Trimming took off 7 bases at V and 2 bases at J, with 4 bases between the two ends. CDR3 length equals 11 residues. CDR3 in DNA: TGTGCCAGCACCCACACAGATACGCAGTATTTT. Protein product: CASTHTDTQYF.

The rearrangement joins TRBV11-2 to TRBJ2-2; D gene unclear. This CDR3 has 12 residues. From germline, CDR1 is SGHAT and CDR2 FQNNGV. V was shortened by 7 bases and J by 4 bases, with 7 bases between the two germline ends. In DNA, the CDR3 is TGTGCCAGCACTAGTTTCACCGGGGAGCTGTTTTTT. Translating gives CASTSFTGELFF.

The chain combines TRBV29-1 with TRBJ2-6; D is perhaps TRBD1 (5 bases). The CDR3 sequence is 14 residues long. The ends were cut back, 4 bases at V and 0 bases at J, with 7 bases in the middle. From germline, CDR1 is SQVTM and CDR2 ANQGSEA. CDR3 amino acids: CSVAGFSGANVLTF. The CDR3 coding sequence is TGCAGCGTTGCAGGGTTCTCTGGGGCCAACGTCCTGACTTTC. The variable domain in full, completed from reference TRBV29-1 and TRBJ2-6, reads SAVISQKPSRDICQRGTSLTIQCQVDSQVTMMFWYRQQPGQSLTLIATANQGSEATYESGFVIDKFPISRPNLTFSTLTVSNMSPEDSSIYLCSVAGFSGANVLTFGAGSRLTVL.

V is TRBV10-3 and J is TRBJ2-7; the D gene is possibly TRBD1 (6 bases). The CDR3 runs to 13 residues. Per the germline V gene, CDR1 is ENHRY and CDR2 is SYGVKD. V dropped 5 bases and J dropped 1 base, with 9 bases sitting between them. CDR3 DNA sequence: TGTGCCATCAGTCTACAGGGATCCTACGAGCAGTACTTC. The encoded protein is CAISLQGSYEQYF.

The chain is built from TRBV4-2 and TRBJ2-7; 8 bases agree with TRBD2. There are 15 residues in the CDR3. Germline values: CDR1 LGHNA, CDR2 YNFKEQ. Unmatched junction bases numbered 6, after V lost 1 base and J lost 4 bases. The CDR3, as DNA: TGTGCCAGCAGCCAAGGGACTAGCCAGGGGTACGAGCAGTACTTC. It specifies CASSQGTSQGYEQYF.